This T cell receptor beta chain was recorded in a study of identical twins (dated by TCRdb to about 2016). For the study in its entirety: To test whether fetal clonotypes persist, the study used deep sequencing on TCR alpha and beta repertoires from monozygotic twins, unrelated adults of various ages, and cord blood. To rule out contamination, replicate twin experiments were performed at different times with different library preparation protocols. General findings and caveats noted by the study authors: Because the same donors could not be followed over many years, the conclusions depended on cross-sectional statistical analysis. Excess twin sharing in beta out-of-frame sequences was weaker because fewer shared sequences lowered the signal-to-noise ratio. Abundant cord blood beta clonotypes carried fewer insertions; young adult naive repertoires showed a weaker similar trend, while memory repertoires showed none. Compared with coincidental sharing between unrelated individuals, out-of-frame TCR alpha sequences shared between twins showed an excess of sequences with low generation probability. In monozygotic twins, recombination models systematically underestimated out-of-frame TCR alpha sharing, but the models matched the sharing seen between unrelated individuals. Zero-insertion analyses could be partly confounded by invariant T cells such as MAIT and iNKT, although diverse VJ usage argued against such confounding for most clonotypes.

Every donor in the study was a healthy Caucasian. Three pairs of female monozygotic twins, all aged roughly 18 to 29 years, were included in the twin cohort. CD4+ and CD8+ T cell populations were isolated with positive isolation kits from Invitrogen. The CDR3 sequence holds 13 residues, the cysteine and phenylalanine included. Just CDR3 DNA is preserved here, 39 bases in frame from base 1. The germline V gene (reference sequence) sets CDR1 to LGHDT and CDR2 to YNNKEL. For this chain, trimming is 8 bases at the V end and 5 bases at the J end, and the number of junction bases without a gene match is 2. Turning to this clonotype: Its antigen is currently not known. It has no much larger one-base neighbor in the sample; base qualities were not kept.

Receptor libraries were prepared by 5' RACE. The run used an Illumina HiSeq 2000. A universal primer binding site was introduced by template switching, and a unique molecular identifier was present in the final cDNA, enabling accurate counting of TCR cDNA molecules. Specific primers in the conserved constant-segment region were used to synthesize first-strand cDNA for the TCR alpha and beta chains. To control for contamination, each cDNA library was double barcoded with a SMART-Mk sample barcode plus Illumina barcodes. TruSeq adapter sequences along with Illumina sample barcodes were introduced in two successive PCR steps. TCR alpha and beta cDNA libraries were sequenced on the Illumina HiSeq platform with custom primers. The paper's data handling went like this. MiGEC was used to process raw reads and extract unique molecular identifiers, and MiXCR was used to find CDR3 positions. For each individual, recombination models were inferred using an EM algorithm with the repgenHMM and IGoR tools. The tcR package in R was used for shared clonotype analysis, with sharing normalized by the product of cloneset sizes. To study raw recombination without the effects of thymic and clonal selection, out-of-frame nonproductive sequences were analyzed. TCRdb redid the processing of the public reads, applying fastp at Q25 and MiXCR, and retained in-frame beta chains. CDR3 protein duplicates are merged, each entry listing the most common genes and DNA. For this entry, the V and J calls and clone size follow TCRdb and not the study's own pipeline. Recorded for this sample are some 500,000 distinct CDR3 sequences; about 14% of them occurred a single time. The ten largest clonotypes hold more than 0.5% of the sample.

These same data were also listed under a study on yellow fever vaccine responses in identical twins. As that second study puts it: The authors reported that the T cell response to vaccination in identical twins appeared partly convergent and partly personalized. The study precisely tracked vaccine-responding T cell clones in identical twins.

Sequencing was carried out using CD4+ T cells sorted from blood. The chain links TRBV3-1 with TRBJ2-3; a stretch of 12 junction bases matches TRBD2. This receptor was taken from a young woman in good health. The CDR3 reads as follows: CASQLAGGDTQYF. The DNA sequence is TGTGCCAGCCAACTAGCGGGAGGAGATACGCAGTATTTT.